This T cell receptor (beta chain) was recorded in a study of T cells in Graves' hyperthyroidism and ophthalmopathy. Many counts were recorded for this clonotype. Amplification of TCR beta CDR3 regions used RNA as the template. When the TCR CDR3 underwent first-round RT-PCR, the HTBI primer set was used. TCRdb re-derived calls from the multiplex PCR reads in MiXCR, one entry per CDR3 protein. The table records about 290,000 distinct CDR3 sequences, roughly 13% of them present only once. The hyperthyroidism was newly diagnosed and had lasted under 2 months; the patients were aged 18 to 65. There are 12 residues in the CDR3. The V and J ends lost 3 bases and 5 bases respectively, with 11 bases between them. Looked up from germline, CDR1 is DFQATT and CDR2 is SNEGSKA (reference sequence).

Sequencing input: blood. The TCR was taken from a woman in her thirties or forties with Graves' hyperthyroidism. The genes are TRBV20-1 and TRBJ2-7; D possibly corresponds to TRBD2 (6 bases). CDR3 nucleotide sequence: TGCAGTGCTAGCGGGAGAGGGAACGAGCAGTACTTC. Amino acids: CSASGRGNEQYF.